The 14 T cell receptor beta chains reported below all come from one sample, sequenced in a study of response to subunit inactivated influenza vaccine. One entry per CDR3 protein, called by TCRdb with MiXCR from the RT-PCR reads. This table has approximately 700,000 distinct CDR3 sequences, approximately 14% appearing once. Specimen: PBMCs from blood, collected 11 to 12 days after vaccination. The source of these receptors is a man aged 45 to 65 who received an inactivated influenza vaccine.

The chain employs TRBV10-3 and TRBJ2-7; 8 nucleotides match TRBD2. This CDR3 contains 15 residues. V shed 6 bases and J 2 bases; nucleotides not matched to a gene: 9. Germline V gene data show CDR1 as ENHRY and CDR2 as SYGVKD. CDR3 DNA: TGTGCCATCAGGGGGGACGGTAGCGGGGCCTACGAGCAGTACTTC. It is translated as CAIRGDGSGAYEQYF.

This clonotype appeared a few times. The chain carries TRBV29-1 and TRBJ1-1; no clear D. Germline CDR1 SQVTM, CDR2 ANQGSEA. V dropped 4 bases and J dropped 1 base, with 10 bases sitting between them. The CDR3 contains 13 residues. CDR3 nucleotide sequence: TGCAGCGTTGTGAGGGAGCAGAACACTGAAGCTTTCTTT. Its protein product is CSVVREQNTEAFF.

This clonotype occurred a few times. This rearrangement joins TRBV7-2 to TRBJ1-5; perhaps TRBD1 as D (5 bases). The CDR3 runs 15 residues. Germline V gene sequence: CDR1 SGHTA, CDR2 FQGNSA. V shed 3 bases and J shed 4 bases, with 13 bases lying between them. CDR3: CASSFGPGRNQPQHF. The CDR3 region has the DNA TGTGCCAGCAGCTTTGGTCCGGGACGAAATCAGCCCCAGCATTTT.

The chain uses TRBV6-2 or TRBV6-3 and TRBJ1-2; D unresolved. CDR1 is MNHEY, CDR2 SVGEGT, per germline. The CDR3 consists of 14 residues. The V end lost 7 bases, the J end lost 5 bases, and 17 bases lay between the germline ends. CDR3 region: CASNRDSAIYGYTF. CDR3 nucleotide sequence: TGTGCCAGCAACAGAGACTCAGCAATATATGGCTACACCTTC.

This clonotype has a handful of counts. The rearrangement links TRBV29-1 to TRBJ2-7; D possibly uses TRBD1 or TRBD2 (5 bases each). Germline V gives CDR1 SQVTM, CDR2 ANQGSEA. The CDR3 has 12 residues. The germline V and J ends were trimmed by 4 bases and 3 bases, with 10 bases remaining between them. DNA of the CDR3: TGCAGCGTTGGGGGACCAAACTACGAGCAGTACTTC. This codes for CSVGGPNYEQYF.

There are many counts of this clonotype. This rearrangement joins TRBV12-3 or TRBV12-4 to TRBJ2-7; tentatively, D is TRBD1 (6 bases). Between the trimmed V and J ends, which lost 5 bases and 3 bases, there was a span of 14 bases. CDR3 length equals 14 residues. The CDR3 here is CASSVLLTGYEQYF. As DNA, the CDR3 is TGTGCCAGCAGTGTCCTCCTGACAGGCTACGAGCAGTACTTC.

The sample holds a few counts of this clonotype. This chain links TRBV12-3 or TRBV12-4 with TRBJ1-1, with D maybe TRBD1 (5 bases). V was pared by 6 bases and J by 6 bases, with 23 bases between. The CDR3 has 16 amino acids. The CDR3 spells CASSQLGPYQGAEAFF. CDR3 nucleotide sequence: TGTGCCAGCAGCCAACTCGGACCCTATCAGGGAGCTGAAGCTTTCTTT.

The V gene is TRBV4-2, the J gene TRBJ2-5, with D perhaps being TRBD1 or TRBD2 (5 bases each). CDR3 length: 15 amino acids. Trimming removed 4 bases at V and 3 bases at J, with 15 bases between. CDR1 is LGHNA and CDR2 is YNFKEQ in the germline V gene. As DNA, the CDR3 is TGTGCCAGCAGCCCCAGGGCCGGGAACGAAGAGACCCAGTACTTC. Translated, it gives CASSPRAGNEETQYF.

This clonotype has only a few counts. This chain joins TRBV6-2 or TRBV6-3 and TRBJ2-7; D possibly uses TRBD1 or TRBD2 (5 bases each). The CDR3 is made up of 17 amino acids. Germline V gene sequence: CDR1 MNHEY, CDR2 SVGEGT. V dropped 7 bases and J dropped 0 bases, with 22 bases sitting between them. The CDR3 DNA reads TGTGCCAGCACTCCTCCAAATAGCGAGAGGGGCTCCTACGAGCAGTACTTC. It codes for CASTPPNSERGSYEQYF.

This clonotype was observed a handful of times. The chain carries TRBV6-2 or TRBV6-3 and TRBJ2-7, with 8 bases matching TRBD1. CDR3 length: 15 amino acids. In germline, CDR1 is MNHEY, CDR2 SVGEGT. J was trimmed by 3 bases and V by 5 bases; bases with no gene match: 9. The CDR3 spells CASSRSGTGHYEQYF. The CDR3, as DNA: TGTGCCAGCAGTCGGTCGGGGACAGGCCACTACGAGCAGTACTTC.

CDR3 region: CASSEWEGRNTEAFF. CDR3 nucleotide sequence: TGTGCCAGCAGTGAATGGGAGGGGAGGAACACTGAAGCTTTCTTT. This chain uses TRBV6-1 with TRBJ1-1; perhaps TRBD1 as D (5 bases). The CDR3 runs to 15 residues. The germline CDR1 and CDR2 sequences are MNHNS and SASEGT. Trimming took off 2 bases at V and 1 base at J, with 11 bases between the two ends.

This chain uses TRBV11-2 with TRBJ2-5, with D uncertain. Germline lookup yields CDR1 SGHAT and CDR2 FQNNGV. V was trimmed by 5 bases and J by 4 bases, leaving 11 bases between them. The CDR3 loop spans 13 amino acids. The CDR3 bases are TGTGCCAGCAGCCCAAGCAACGCAGAGACCCAGTACTTC. This translates into CASSPSNAETQYF.

To note about this clonotype: With a much larger clone just one base away, this may be a read error. V is TRBV11-2 and J is TRBJ2-2, with no clear D. The CDR3 is 13 residues long. V was trimmed by 4 bases and J by 7 bases, leaving 10 bases between them. The V gene's germline CDR1 is SGHAT and CDR2 FQNNGV. For the CDR3, the DNA is TGTGCCAGCAGCTCTAACCGGAGCGGGGAGCTGTTTTTT. Translation gives CASSSNRSGELFF.

This rearrangement joins TRBV29-1 to TRBJ2-1, with D perhaps being TRBD1 or TRBD2 (6 bases each). V was shortened by 7 bases and J by 8 bases, with 24 bases between the two germline ends. Germline CDR1 is SQVTM and CDR2 is ANQGSEA. The CDR3 runs 15 residues. CDR3 nucleotide sequence: TGCAGCGGCCTAAGGGGGAGGCGATCTTATGATGAGCAGTTCTTC. Its translation: CSGLRGRRSYDEQFF.